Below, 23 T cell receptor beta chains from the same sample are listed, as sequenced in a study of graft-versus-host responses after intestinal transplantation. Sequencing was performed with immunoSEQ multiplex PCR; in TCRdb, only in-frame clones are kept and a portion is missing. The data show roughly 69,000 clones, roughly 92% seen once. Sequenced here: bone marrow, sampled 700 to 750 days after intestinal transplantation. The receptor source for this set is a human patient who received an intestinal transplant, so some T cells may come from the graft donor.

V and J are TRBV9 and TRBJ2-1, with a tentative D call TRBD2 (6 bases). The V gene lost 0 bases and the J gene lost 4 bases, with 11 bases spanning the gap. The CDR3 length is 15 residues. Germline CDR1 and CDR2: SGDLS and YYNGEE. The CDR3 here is CASSVEVAVYNEQFF. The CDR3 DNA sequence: TGTGCCAGCAGCGTAGAAGTAGCGGTATACAATGAGCAGTTCTTC.

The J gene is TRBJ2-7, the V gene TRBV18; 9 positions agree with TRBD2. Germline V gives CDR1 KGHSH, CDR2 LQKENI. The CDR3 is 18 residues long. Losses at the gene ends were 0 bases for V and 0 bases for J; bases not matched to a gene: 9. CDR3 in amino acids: CASSPPGGLAGSSYEQYF. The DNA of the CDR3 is TGTGCCAGCTCACCACCGGGGGGGCTAGCGGGAAGCTCCTACGAGCAGTACTTC.

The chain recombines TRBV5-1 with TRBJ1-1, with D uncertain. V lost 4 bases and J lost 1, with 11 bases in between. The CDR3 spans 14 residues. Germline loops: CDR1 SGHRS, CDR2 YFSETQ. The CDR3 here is CASSPGPENTEAFF. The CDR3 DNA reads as TGCGCCAGCAGCCCCGGTCCCGAGAACACTGAAGCTTTCTTT.

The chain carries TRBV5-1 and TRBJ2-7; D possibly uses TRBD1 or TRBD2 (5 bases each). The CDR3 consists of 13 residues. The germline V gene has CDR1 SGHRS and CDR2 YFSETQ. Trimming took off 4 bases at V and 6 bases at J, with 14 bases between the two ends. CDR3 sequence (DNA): TGCGCCAGCAGCATAAAAGGGACGGTCGAGCAGTACTTC. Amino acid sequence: CASSIKGTVEQYF. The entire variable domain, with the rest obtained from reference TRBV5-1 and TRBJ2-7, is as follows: KAGVTQTPRYLIKTRGQQVTLSCSPISGHRSVSWYQQTPGQGLQFLFEYFSETQRNKGNFPGRFSGRQFSNSRSEMNVSTLELGDSALYLCASSIKGTVEQYFGPGTRLTVT.

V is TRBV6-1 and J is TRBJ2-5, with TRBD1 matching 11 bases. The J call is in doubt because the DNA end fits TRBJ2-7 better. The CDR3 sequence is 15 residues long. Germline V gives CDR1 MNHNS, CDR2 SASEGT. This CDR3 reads CASSEGTGGYYEQYF. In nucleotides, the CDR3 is TGTGCCAGCAGTGAGGGGACAGGGGGTTACTACGAGCAGTACTTC.

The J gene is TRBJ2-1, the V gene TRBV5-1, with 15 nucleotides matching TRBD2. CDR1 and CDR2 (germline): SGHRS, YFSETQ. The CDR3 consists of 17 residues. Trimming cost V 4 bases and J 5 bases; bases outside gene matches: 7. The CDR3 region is CASSTGLAGGFHNEQFF. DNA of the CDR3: TGCGCCAGCAGCACAGGACTAGCGGGAGGGTTCCACAATGAGCAGTTCTTC. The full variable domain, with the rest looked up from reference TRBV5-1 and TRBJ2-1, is KAGVTQTPRYLIKTRGQQVTLSCSPISGHRSVSWYQQTPGQGLQFLFEYFSETQRNKGNFPGRFSGRQFSNSRSEMNVSTLELGDSALYLCASSTGLAGGFHNEQFFGPGTRLTVL.

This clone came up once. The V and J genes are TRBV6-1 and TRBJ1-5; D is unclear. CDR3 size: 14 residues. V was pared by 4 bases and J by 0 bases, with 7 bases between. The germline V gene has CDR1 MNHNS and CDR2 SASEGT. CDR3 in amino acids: CASSASISNQPQHF. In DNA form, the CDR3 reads TGTGCCAGCAGTGCCTCCATTAGCAATCAGCCCCAGCATTTT.

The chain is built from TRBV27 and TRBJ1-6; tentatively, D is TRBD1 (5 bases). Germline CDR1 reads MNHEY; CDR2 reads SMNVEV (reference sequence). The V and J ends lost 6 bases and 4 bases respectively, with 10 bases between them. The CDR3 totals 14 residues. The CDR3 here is CASRFGGYNSPLHF. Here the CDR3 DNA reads TGTGCCAGCAGATTTGGGGGGTATAATTCACCCCTCCACTTT.

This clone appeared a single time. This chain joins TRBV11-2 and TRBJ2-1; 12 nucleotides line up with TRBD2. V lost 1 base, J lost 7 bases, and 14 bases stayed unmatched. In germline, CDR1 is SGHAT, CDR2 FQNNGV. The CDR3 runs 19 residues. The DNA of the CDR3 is TGTGCCAGCAGCTTAGGGGCCATGGGGCCTAGCGGGAGGGGTAATGAGCAGTTCTTC. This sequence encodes CASSLGAMGPSGRGNEQFF.

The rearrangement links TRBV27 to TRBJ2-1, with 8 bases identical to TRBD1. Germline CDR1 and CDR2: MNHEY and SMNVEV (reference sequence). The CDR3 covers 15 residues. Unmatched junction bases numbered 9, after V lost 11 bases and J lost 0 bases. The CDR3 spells CAVNRGVPSYNEQFF. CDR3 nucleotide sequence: TGTGCCGTCAACAGGGGGGTTCCCTCCTACAATGAGCAGTTCTTC.

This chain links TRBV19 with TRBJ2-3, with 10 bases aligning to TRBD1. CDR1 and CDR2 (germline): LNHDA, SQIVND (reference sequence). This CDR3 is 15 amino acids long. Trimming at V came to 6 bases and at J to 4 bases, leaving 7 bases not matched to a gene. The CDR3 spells CASSPDRGRSDTQYF. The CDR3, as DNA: TGTGCCAGTAGCCCCGACAGGGGGCGGTCAGATACGCAGTATTTT.

In DNA, the CDR3 is TGCGCCAGCAGCTTGGCACCCCAGAACACCGGGGAGCTGTTTTTT. It encodes CASSLAPQNTGELFF. The J gene is TRBJ2-2, the V gene TRBV5-1; no reliable D call. V was pared by 0 bases and J by 1 base, with 7 bases between. CDR1 is SGHRS and CDR2 is YFSETQ in the germline V gene. The CDR3 runs to 15 residues.

CDR3 loop: CSVDRGDNIQYF. The CDR3 DNA is TGCAGCGTTGACCGCGGGGATAACATTCAGTACTTC. The genes are TRBV29-1 and TRBJ2-4; a weak D match, TRBD2 (6 bases). In germline, CDR1 is SQVTM, CDR2 ANQGSEA. V dropped 3 bases and J dropped 7 bases, with 10 bases sitting between them. The CDR3 is 12 amino acids.

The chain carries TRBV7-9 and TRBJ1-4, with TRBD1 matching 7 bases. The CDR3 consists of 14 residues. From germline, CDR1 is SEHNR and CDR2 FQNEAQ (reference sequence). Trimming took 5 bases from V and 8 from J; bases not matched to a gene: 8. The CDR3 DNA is TGTGCCAGCAGCCCGAACACAGGGGAGGAAAAACTGTTTTTT. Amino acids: CASSPNTGEEKLFF.

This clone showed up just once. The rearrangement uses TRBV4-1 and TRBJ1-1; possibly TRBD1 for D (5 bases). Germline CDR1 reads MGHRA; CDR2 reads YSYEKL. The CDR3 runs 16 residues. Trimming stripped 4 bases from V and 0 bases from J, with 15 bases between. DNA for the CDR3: TGCGCCAGCAGCCTCCTAGGCGGAGGGGTGAACACTGAAGCTTTCTTT. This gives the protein CASSLLGGGVNTEAFF.

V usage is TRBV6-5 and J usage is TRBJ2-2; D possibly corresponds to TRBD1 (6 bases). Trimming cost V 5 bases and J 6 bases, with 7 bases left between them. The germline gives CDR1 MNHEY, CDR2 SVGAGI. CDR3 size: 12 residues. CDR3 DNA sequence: TGTGCCAGCAGTGCAGGGGCCGGGGAGCTGTTTTTT. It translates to CASSAGAGELFF.

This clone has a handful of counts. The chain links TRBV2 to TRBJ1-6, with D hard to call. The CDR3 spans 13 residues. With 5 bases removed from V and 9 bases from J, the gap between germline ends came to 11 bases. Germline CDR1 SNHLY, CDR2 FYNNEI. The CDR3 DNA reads TGTGCCAGCAGTAAAGGGTGGACTTCACCCCTCCACTTT. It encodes CASSKGWTSPLHF. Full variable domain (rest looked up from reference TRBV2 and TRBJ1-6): EPEVTQTPSHQVTQMGQEVILRCVPISNHLYFYWYRQILGQKVEFLVSFYNNEISEKSEIFDDQFSVERPDGSNFTLKIRSTKLEDSAMYFCASSKGWTSPLHFGNGTRLTVT.

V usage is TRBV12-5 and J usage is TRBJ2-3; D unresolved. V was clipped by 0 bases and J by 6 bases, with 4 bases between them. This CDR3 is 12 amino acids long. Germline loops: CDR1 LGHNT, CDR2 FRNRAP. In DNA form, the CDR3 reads TGTGCTAGTGGTTTGGTTACTGATACGCAGTATTTT. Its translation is CASGLVTDTQYF.

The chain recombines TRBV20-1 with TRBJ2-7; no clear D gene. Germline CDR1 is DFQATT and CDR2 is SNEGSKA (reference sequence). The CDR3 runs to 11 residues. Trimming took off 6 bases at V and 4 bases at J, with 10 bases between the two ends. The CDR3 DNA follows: TGCAGTGCCTTTTCCGAGTACGAGCAGTACTTC. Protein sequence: CSAFSEYEQYF.

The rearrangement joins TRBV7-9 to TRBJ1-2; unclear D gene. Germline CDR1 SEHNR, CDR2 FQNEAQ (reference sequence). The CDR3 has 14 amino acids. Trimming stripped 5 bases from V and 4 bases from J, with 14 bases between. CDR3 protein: CASSPPGATYGYTF. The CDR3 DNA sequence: TGTGCCAGCAGCCCCCCGGGAGCTACCTATGGCTACACCTTC.

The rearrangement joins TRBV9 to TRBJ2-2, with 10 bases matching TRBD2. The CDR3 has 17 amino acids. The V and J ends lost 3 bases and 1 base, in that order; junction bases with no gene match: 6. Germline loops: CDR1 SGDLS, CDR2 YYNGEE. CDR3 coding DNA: TGTGCCAGCAGCGACCGGACTAGCGGACTGAACACCGGGGAGCTGTTTTTT. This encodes CASSDRTSGLNTGELFF.

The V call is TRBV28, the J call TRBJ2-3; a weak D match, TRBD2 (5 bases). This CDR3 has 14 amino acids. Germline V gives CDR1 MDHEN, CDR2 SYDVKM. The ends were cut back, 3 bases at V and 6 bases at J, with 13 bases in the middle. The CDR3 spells CASSFLASPDTQYF. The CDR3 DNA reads TGTGCCAGCAGTTTTCTAGCCTCCCCGGATACGCAGTATTTT.

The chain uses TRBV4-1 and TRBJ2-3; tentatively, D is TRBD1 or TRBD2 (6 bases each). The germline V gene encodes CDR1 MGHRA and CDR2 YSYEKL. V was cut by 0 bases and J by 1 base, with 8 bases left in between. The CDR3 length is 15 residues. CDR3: CASSQDGGGTDTQYF. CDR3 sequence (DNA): TGCGCCAGCAGCCAAGACGGGGGCGGCACAGATACGCAGTATTTT.